This TCR beta chain was identified in a study of cytomegalovirus exposure and HLA in healthy donors. Measured with immunoSEQ multiplex PCR; TCRdb has only the in-frame clones, and not every one. This table has about 400,000 clones, 86% appearing once. CDR3 length: 16 residues. From germline, CDR1 is SNHLY and CDR2 FYNNEI. Trimming removed 11 bases from V and 0 bases from J, with 20 bases in between. Study findings and constraints: Cytomegalovirus association was assigned to more than 150 TCR beta chains.

As to this clone: Its specificity is unknown.

J is TRBJ1-3 and V is TRBV2; possibly TRBD1 for D (5 bases). The sequenced sample consisted of PBMCs. This clonotype originated in a woman aged 18-35 years in good health and CMV-seronegative. The CDR3 sequence is CAPLGQGEISGNTIYF. The DNA for the CDR3 is TGTGCCCCCCTGGGCCAGGGTGAGATCTCTGGAAACACCATATATTTT.